This T cell receptor (beta chain) was obtained from a study of shared clonotypes between healthy human individuals. Trimming removed 4 bases from V and 5 bases from J, with 5 bases in between. This CDR3 region has 12 residues. CDR1 and CDR2 from the germline V gene are ENHRY and SYGVKD. Study-wide results and limits: Naive subsets typically showed greater estimated richness than memory subsets.

Within Nashville, Tennessee resided all donors, each a Caucasian adult. About this clone: What it binds is not known.

In the original workflow: Sequence data from immunoSEQ were junction-only and lacked quality scores; consequently, filtering differed. Clones were read by immunoSEQ multiplex PCR, and TCRdb kept only the in-frame ones, dropping some. That table supplies the V and J calls and clone size; D and trimming were determined from the DNA. This sample has about 1 million clones; more than 60% occur once, and the top ten carry approximately 1.5%. The sequencing sample was made of memory CD4+ T cells sorted from blood. Subset meaning: CD45RA-negative fraction. The receptor was derived from a man aged 18 to 29 in good health. This chain uses TRBV10-3 with TRBJ2-2; no firm D call. The CDR3 loop is CAISVSTGELFF. In DNA form, the CDR3 reads TGTGCCATCAGTGTCTCTACCGGGGAGCTGTTTTTT.